This T cell receptor (beta chain) was profiled in a study of blood T cell repertoires in COVID-19. Study-level information: Donors in the United States, Italy and Spain gave samples during acute or convalescent COVID-19.

Libraries were prepared by immunoSEQ multiplex PCR; TCRdb keeps only in-frame clonotypes and omits some of them. The sample carries approximately 250,000 clones, around 80% recorded once. The germline CDR1 and CDR2 sequences are LGHDT and YNNKEL (reference sequence). The CDR3 extends over 16 amino acids. V shed 1 base and J shed 0 bases, with 10 bases lying between them. The rearrangement joins TRBV3-1 (or the pseudogene TRBV3-2) to TRBJ2-1; possibly TRBD2 for D (5 bases). What was sequenced was peripheral blood. The sequence came from a human donor in a cohort sampled during active COVID-19. Written as DNA, the CDR3 is TGTGCCAGCAGCCAAGCGTCCGGGATCTCCTACAATGAGCAGTTCTTC. This gives the protein CASSQASGISYNEQFF.